A selection of T cell receptor beta chains follows, all from one sample in a study of blood T cell repertoires in COVID-19. Generated by immunoSEQ multiplex PCR, the TCRdb table keeps only in-frame clones and is missing some. Of 80,000 to 95,000 clones detected, about four fifths appear once; the ten largest clones hold around 4.7%. Sequenced material: peripheral blood. The receptors were sampled from a man older than 75 with COVID-19, enrolled during active disease. Both conserved end residues are part of each CDR3. The D gene is left open where the match is weak. Clone size, where shown, is once, few, many, or a class for clones that have expanded.

TRBJ1-6,TRBD1,NA,TRBV6-5,TGTGCCAGCAGTTACTCTAGGGGGGACAGGGGCTCACCCCTCCACTTT,CASSYSRGDRGSPLHF
TRBJ2-7,NA,NA,TRBV28,TGTGCCAGCAGTCCCGCGGACGGGCAAGGAGGCGAGCAGTACTTC,CASSPADGQGGEQYF
TRBJ2-7,NA,NA,TRBV11-2,TGTGCCAGCAGCTTAGATGGGACAAACTACGAGCAGTACTTC,CASSLDGTNYEQYF
TRBJ1-4,TRBD1,NA,TRBV5-1,TGCGCCAGCAGCTGGGGACAGGTGTCTAATGAAAAACTGTTTTTT,CASSWGQVSNEKLFF
TRBJ1-6,TRBD1,NA,TRBV5-4,TGTGCCAGCAGCCCCGCCGGGACAGGGGTTTCACCCCTCCACTTT,CASSPAGTGVSPLHF
TRBJ2-7,NA,NA,TRBV30,TGTGCCTGGAGTAAACTGAGGGGACTGGGTAACGAGCAGTACTTC,CAWSKLRGLGNEQYF
TRBJ2-3,TRBD2,NA,TRBV29-1,TGCAGCGTTGAGGTGGGAGGGCCGGAGCGAGGTACGCAGTATTTT,CSVEVGGPERGTQYF
TRBJ2-1,NA,NA,TRBV7-2,TGTGCCAGCAGCTTCTCAGACTACAATGAGCAGTTCTTC,CASSFSDYNEQFF
TRBJ2-2,NA,NA,TRBV4-2,TGTGCCAGCAGCCCCCGACTAGTTACCGGGGAGCTGTTTTTT,CASSPRLVTGELFF
TRBJ2-5,TRBD2,NA,TRBV11-2,TGTGCCAGCAGCTTAATGCCCTGGCGGGGGGCTCAAGAGACCCAGTACTTC,CASSLMPWRGAQETQYF
TRBJ2-7,TRBD1,NA,TRBV2,TGTGCCAGCATGAGACAGGGATCAGAGCAGTACTTC,CASMRQGSEQYF
TRBJ2-1,TRBD2,NA,TRBV4-3,TGCGCCAGCAGCCAAGGGAACGGGGGGTACTACAATGAGCAGTTCTTC,CASSQGNGGYYNEQFF
TRBJ1-1,TRBD1,NA,TRBV6-5,TGTGCCAGCGGCTTACAGGGGAGGAACACTGAAGCTTTCTTT,CASGLQGRNTEAFF
TRBJ1-5,NA,NA,TRBV6-6,TGTGCCAGCACCGTTACGGGGAATCAGCCCCAGCATTTT,CASTVTGNQPQHF
TRBJ1-6,TRBD1,once,TRBV7-8,TGTGCCAGCAGCTTAATCCGAGGGGGCACCTATAATTCACCCCTCCACTTT,CASSLIRGGTYNSPLHF
TRBJ1-5,NA,NA,TRBV28,TGTGCCAGCAGTTCCGGCGGGGGGGGGACTAGCAATCAGCCCCAGCATTTT,CASSSGGGGTSNQPQHF
TRBJ1-1,TRBD1,once,TRBV6-5,TGTGCCAGCAGTTACCACAGGGGAGGAAACACTGAAGCTTTCTTT,CASSYHRGGNTEAFF
TRBJ1-3,TRBD1,NA,TRBV12-3/TRBV12-4,TGTGCCAGCAGGACAGGGGCCGGAAACACCATATATTTT,CASRTGAGNTIYF
TRBJ2-7,NA,NA,TRBV7-6,TGTGCCAGCAGCTTTAGGGAACTAGGGGAGCAGTACTTC,CASSFRELGEQYF
TRBJ2-2,TRBD1,few,TRBV5-8,TGTGCCAGCAGCTTTTTCCAGGGGGCGACCACCGGGGAGCTGTTTTTT,CASSFFQGATTGELFF
TRBJ2-7,NA,once,TRBV28,TGTGCCAGCAGTTCCCAATCCTACGAGCAGTACTTC,CASSSQSYEQYF
TRBJ2-1,NA,NA,TRBV7-9,TGTGCCAGCAGCTTAGGGCGGGACAGCCTTCCCTACAATGAGCAGTTCTTC,CASSLGRDSLPYNEQFF
TRBJ2-3,NA,few,TRBV27,TGTGCCAGCAGTTTGGGCCCAGGGTCGGCTACGCAGTATTTT,CASSLGPGSATQYF
TRBJ2-1,TRBD2,NA,TRBV5-1,TGCGCCAGCAGCACAGCTAGCGGCTCCTACAATGAGCAGTTCTTC,CASSTASGSYNEQFF
TRBJ2-7,TRBD1,few,TRBV4-1,TGCGCCAGCAGCCAAGATTTAAGCGGGACAGGGTCATACGAGCAGTACTTC,CASSQDLSGTGSYEQYF
TRBJ1-5,NA,NA,TRBV4-3,TGCGCCAGCAGCCAAGATCTGCGGTCCCAGACCCAGCATTTT,CASSQDLRSQTQHF
TRBJ2-7,TRBD1,few,TRBV5-6,TGTGCCAGCAGCTCAGATCGGAGACAGGGATACGAGCAGTACTTC,CASSSDRRQGYEQYF
TRBJ2-7,NA,NA,TRBV27,TGTGCCAGCAGTTCCCTTTTGGGGGGGCAAGAGCAGTACTTC,CASSSLLGGQEQYF
TRBJ1-2,NA,NA,TRBV5-1,TGCGCCAGCAGCGTGGAGCTGAACTATGGCTACACCTTC,CASSVELNYGYTF
TRBJ2-1,TRBD2,NA,TRBV4-2,TGTGCCAGCAGCCAAGATCCGTCTAGCGGGGGTTACAATGAGCAATTCTTC,CASSQDPSSGGYNEQFF
TRBJ2-1,TRBD1,NA,TRBV11-2,TGTGCCAGCAGCCCGGGACAGGGCAACTACAATGAGCAGTTCTTC,CASSPGQGNYNEQFF
TRBJ2-5,NA,NA,TRBV6-1,TGTGCCAGCAGTGAGGGAGGGGGGCAAGAGACCCAGTACTTC,CASSEGGGQETQYF
TRBJ2-2,NA,NA,TRBV27,TGTGCCAGCAGTTTATGGTCAGGGAACACCGGGGAGCTGTTTTTT,CASSLWSGNTGELFF
TRBJ2-7,NA,NA,TRBV10-3,TGTGCCATCAGTGAACTCAATCGGGAGAGAGGCGAGCAGTACTTC,CAISELNRERGEQYF
TRBJ1-2,TRBD1,NA,TRBV9,TGTGCCAGCAGCGCGAGGGACAGGATGCGCTATGGCTACACCTTC,CASSARDRMRYGYTF
TRBJ2-1,TRBD1,NA,TRBV6-5,TGTGCCAGCAGTTACCATGGACAGGGCGGCCTAAATGAGCAGTTCTTC,CASSYHGQGGLNEQFF
TRBJ1-2,NA,once,TRBV28,TGTGCCAGCAGTTCGGGATCAGGTAGCTACACCTTC,CASSSGSGSYTF
TRBJ2-1,NA,few,TRBV6-5,TGTGCCAGCAGTTCGCAGGGGACTACCTACAATGAGCAGTTCTTC,CASSSQGTTYNEQFF
TRBJ1-5,TRBD1,many,TRBV2,TGTGCCAGCAGCCACCAGGGGGGACGGGCGCATCAGCCCCAGCATTTT,CASSHQGGRAHQPQHF
TRBJ2-7,TRBD1,NA,TRBV6-5,TGTGCCAGCAGTTACGAACAGGGGGTCTACGAGCAGTACTTC,CASSYEQGVYEQYF
TRBJ2-7,NA,NA,TRBV11-2,TGTGCCAGCAGCTTAAGGGGCTCGACAGATTACGAGCAGTACTTC,CASSLRGSTDYEQYF
TRBJ2-3,NA,NA,TRBV11-1,TGTGCCAGCAGCTTAGGACAGGCTTATACGCAGTATTTT,CASSLGQAYTQYF
TRBJ1-2,NA,NA,TRBV6-5,TGTGCCAGCAGTTACTCCCAGGGGTCCTACGGCTACACCTTC,CASSYSQGSYGYTF
TRBJ1-1,TRBD1,NA,TRBV7-2,TGTGCCAGCAGCCCCCCGTCGACAGGGTGGACTTTCTTT,CASSPPSTGWTFF
TRBJ1-1,TRBD1,NA,TRBV30,TGTGCCTGGACGACAGGGAGAACTGAAGCTTTCTTT,CAWTTGRTEAFF
TRBJ2-1,TRBD1,once,TRBV6-2/TRBV6-3,TGTGCCAGCAGTTACCGGACAGGGGATAACAATGAGCAGTTCTTC,CASSYRTGDNNEQFF
TRBJ2-7,TRBD1,NA,TRBV6-5,TGTGCCAGCAGTTACCTGGGACAGGGGCGATCCTACGAGCAGTACTTC,CASSYLGQGRSYEQYF
TRBJ2-1,NA,NA,TRBV5-1,TGCGCCAGCAGCCCGGAGAGGCTTTACAATGAGCAGTTCTTC,CASSPERLYNEQFF
TRBJ2-7,TRBD1,NA,TRBV5-4,TGTGCCAGCAGGTCTGACAGGGGGTCCTACGAGCAGTACTTC,CASRSDRGSYEQYF
TRBJ2-1,TRBD1,few,TRBV4-1,TGCGCCAGCAGCCAACAACAGGGGTGGAATGAGCAGTTCTTC,CASSQQQGWNEQFF
TRBJ2-1,NA,once,TRBV2,TGTGCCAGCAGTGATGGCAGATACAATGAGCAGTTCTTC,CASSDGRYNEQFF
TRBJ2-7,NA,NA,TRBV14,TGTGCCAGCAGCCAAGGACAGACCTCGAGATACGAGCAGTACTTC,CASSQGQTSRYEQYF
TRBJ1-1,NA,NA,TRBV9,TGTGCCAGCAGCCCAGGTGTGAACACTGAAGCTTTCTTT,CASSPGVNTEAFF
TRBJ1-1,TRBD1,NA,TRBV10-2,TGCGCCAGCAGGATGGGGACAGTACTTTCGGGGAACACTGAAGCTTTCTTT,CASRMGTVLSGNTEAFF